The 16 T cell receptor beta chains below were found in one sample sequenced in a study of cytomegalovirus exposure and HLA in healthy donors. Vbeta (60) and Jbeta (13) primers were used in the PCR. The table came from immunoSEQ multiplex PCR; TCRdb's copy has only in-frame clones and leaves some out. Of 55,000 to 85,000 clones detected, 86% appear once; the ten largest clones hold approximately 1.9%. The sequencing input was PBMCs. Source of these receptors: a woman aged 25 to 39 in good health and CMV-seronegative.

The chain links TRBV4-1 to TRBJ2-7, with 7 bases identical to TRBD1. CDR3 length: 14 residues. Germline CDR1 MGHRA, CDR2 YSYEKL. V gave up 5 bases and J gave up 2 bases; unmatched junction bases: 6. For the CDR3, the DNA is TGCGCCAGCAGCGAGGGGGCAGTAACCTACGAGCAGTACTTC. Protein sequence: CASSEGAVTYEQYF.

The chain carries TRBV18 and TRBJ1-3; D remains unclear. The germline V and J ends were trimmed by 3 bases and 5 bases, with 11 bases remaining between them. Per germline, CDR1 KGHSH and CDR2 LQKENI. The CDR3 consists of 14 residues. In DNA, the CDR3 is TGTGCCAGCTCACCCCCGGACGGGAGAAACACCATATATTTT. This encodes CASSPPDGRNTIYF.

V and J are TRBV7-9 and TRBJ1-4; TRBD1 is a possible D gene (5 bases). The CDR3 spans 16 residues. Trimming took 1 base from V and 7 from J, leaving 16 bases between them. The germline V gene encodes CDR1 SEHNR and CDR2 FQNEAQ (reference sequence). In DNA, the CDR3 is TGTGCCAGCAGCTTAGGCCGGGGGACGGACTCTGAAAAACTGTTTTTT. Protein product: CASSLGRGTDSEKLFF.

The rearrangement links TRBV30 to TRBJ1-2; D remains unclear. V dropped 1 base and J dropped 8 bases, with 5 bases sitting between them. CDR3 length: 10 residues. Germline CDR1 GTSNPN, CDR2 SVGIG (reference sequence). The CDR3 spells CAWSELGYTF. The DNA of the CDR3 is TGTGCCTGGAGTGAACTGGGCTACACCTTC.

The chain joins TRBV19 to TRBJ1-1, with D perhaps matching TRBD1 (6 bases). The CDR3 has 15 residues. Looked up from germline, CDR1 is LNHDA and CDR2 is SQIVND (reference sequence). The V gene lost 2 bases and the J gene lost 5 bases, with 15 bases spanning the gap. This CDR3 is CASSINAGEGTEAFF. In nucleotides, the CDR3 is TGTGCCAGTAGTATAAATGCAGGGGAAGGGACTGAAGCTTTCTTT.

This clone was seen more than once but under ten times. The V call is TRBV4-2, the J call TRBJ1-1; tentatively, D is TRBD1 (5 bases). The CDR3 is made up of 16 amino acids. Germline V gene data show CDR1 as LGHNA and CDR2 as YNFKEQ. The V gene lost 3 bases and the J gene lost 4 bases, with 18 bases spanning the gap. The CDR3 spells CASSQALGGGSTEAFF. The DNA of the CDR3 is TGTGCCAGCAGCCAGGCCCTGGGGGGGGGAAGCACTGAAGCTTTCTTT.

With respect to this clone: Relative to the germline gene, one junction end is altered; a read error may explain this. CDR3 coding DNA: TGTTCCAGCAGCTTAGGACGGACAGGATCCTACGAGCAGTACTTC. Translated, it gives CSSSLGRTGSYEQYF. The chain uses TRBV7-9 and TRBJ2-7, with TRBD1 matching 7 bases. CDR1 and CDR2 (germline): SEHNR, FQNEAQ (reference sequence). The CDR3 totals 15 residues.

The CDR3: CARSLPSGRPHTGELFF. The CDR3 DNA reads TGTGCCAGAAGCTTGCCTAGCGGGAGACCACACACCGGGGAGCTGTTTTTT. The chain couples TRBV5-3 to TRBJ2-2; TRBD2 matches at 10 bases. TRBV5-3 is noted as an ORF with a role that remains uncertain. This CDR3 region has 17 residues. V shed 1 base, J shed 3 bases, and the junction held 6 bases outside the gene matches.

The chain couples TRBV1 to TRBJ2-7; TRBD2, the table's D call, was not compared with the DNA. TRBV1 is a pseudogene locus. CDR3 length: 19 residues. The CDR3 here is CTSSQDPSGGGRGSYEQYF. The DNA for the CDR3 is TGCACCAGCAGCCAAGACCCTAGCGGGGGCGGGCGGGGCTCCTACGAGCAGTACTTC.

V usage is TRBV19 and J usage is TRBJ1-2, with D possibly being TRBD1 (6 bases). In germline, CDR1 is LNHDA, CDR2 SQIVND (reference sequence). V lost 4 bases and J 9 bases, leaving 15 bases between the germline ends. The CDR3 loop spans 13 amino acids. The CDR3 reads CASSNTGKGSYTF. CDR3 DNA sequence: TGTGCCAGTAGTAACACAGGGAAGGGGAGCTACACCTTC.

V usage is TRBV27 and J usage is TRBJ2-7; 10 nucleotides agree with TRBD2. The CDR3 runs to 14 residues. CDR1 MNHEY and CDR2 SMNVEV come from the germline V gene (reference sequence). V dropped 2 bases and J dropped 5; count of bases not matched to a gene: 3. The CDR3 coding sequence is TGTGCCAGCAGTTTAGGCCTAGCGGGAGACGAGCAGTACTTC. Encoded protein: CASSLGLAGDEQYF.

The chain recombines TRBV28 with TRBJ2-7, with TRBD2 matching 11 bases. CDR3 length equals 14 residues. In germline, CDR1 is MDHEN, CDR2 SYDVKM. V shed 5 bases, J shed 3 bases, and the junction held 3 bases outside the gene matches. CDR3 amino acids: CASSGLAGVYEQYF. CDR3 DNA sequence: TGTGCCAGCAGTGGACTAGCGGGCGTCTACGAGCAGTACTTC.

The chain joins TRBV5-4 to TRBJ2-7, with TRBD2 matching 8 bases. J was trimmed by 3 bases and V by 0 bases; bases with no gene match: 8. This CDR3 is built from 16 residues. Per the germline V gene, CDR1 is SGHNT and CDR2 is YYREEE (reference sequence). CDR3 sequence (DNA): TGTGCCAGCAGCTTGGATCCGGCGGGAGGTTTCTACGAGCAGTACTTC. The encoded protein is CASSLDPAGGFYEQYF.

This clone was seen just once. J is TRBJ1-5 and V is TRBV6-1; 9 nucleotides align to TRBD1. CDR1 is MNHNS and CDR2 is SASEGT in the germline V gene. This CDR3 has 15 amino acids. V trimming: 7 bases; J trimming: 2 bases; junction bases outside the gene matches: 6. The CDR3 bases are TGTGCCAGCACCCTGGACAGGGGTGGCAATCAGCCCCAGCATTTT. It yields the protein CASTLDRGGNQPQHF.

CDR3 DNA: TGTGCCACCCAGACAGGGAATTCACCCCTCCACTTT. It encodes CATQTGNSPLHF. V is TRBV6-5 and J is TRBJ1-6; 7 nucleotides align to TRBD1. The CDR3 covers 12 residues. V gave up 10 bases and J gave up 7 bases; unmatched junction bases: 4. From germline, CDR1 is MNHEY and CDR2 SVGAGI.

This clone has just one count. This sequence joins TRBV9 and TRBJ1-1, with a weak D call TRBD1 (6 bases). Trimming shortened V by 0 bases and J by 3 bases, and 6 bases separated the two germline ends. The CDR3 runs 13 residues. Germline V lookup: CDR1 SGDLS, CDR2 YYNGEE. The CDR3 bases are TGTGCCAGCAGCGTAGAGGGGGACACTGAAGCTTTCTTT. The encoded protein is CASSVEGDTEAFF.